The clone carrying this T cell receptor beta chain occurred a few times. Unique molecular identifiers featured in how the TCRbeta library was prepared. TCRdb ran MiXCR on the PCR reads and lists one entry per CDR3 protein. The sample carries 490,000 or so distinct CDR3 sequences, approximately 12% recorded once. Germline-derived CDR1 and CDR2 are MNHEY and SVGEGT. Trimming cost V 6 bases and J 7 bases, with 12 bases left between them. The CDR3 runs to 12 residues. This sample is part of a study of T-cell reconstitution after alpha-beta-depleted transplantation in children. The chain uses TRBV6-2 or TRBV6-3 and TRBJ1-1, with D unresolved. This specimen was PBMCs from the stem cell graft donor, taken from the stem cell graft. This receptor was taken from a human donor who donated a stem cell graft to a child with combined immunodeficiency. The CDR3, as DNA: TGTGCCAGCAGATACGTCTGGGGTGAAGCTTTCTTT. Protein product: CASRYVWGEAFF.